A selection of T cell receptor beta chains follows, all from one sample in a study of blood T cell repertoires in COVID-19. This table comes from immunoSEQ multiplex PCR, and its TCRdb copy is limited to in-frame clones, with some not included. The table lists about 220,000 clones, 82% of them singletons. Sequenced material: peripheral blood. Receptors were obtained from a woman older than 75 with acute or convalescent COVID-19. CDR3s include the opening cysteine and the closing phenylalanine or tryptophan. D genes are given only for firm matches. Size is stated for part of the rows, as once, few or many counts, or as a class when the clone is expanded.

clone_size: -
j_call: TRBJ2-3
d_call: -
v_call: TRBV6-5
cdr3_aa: CASKPYRADTQYF
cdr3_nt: TGTGCCAGCAAACCTTACAGGGCAGATACGCAGTATTTT

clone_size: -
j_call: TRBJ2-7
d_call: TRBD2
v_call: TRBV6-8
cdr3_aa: CASSYSGTSLTYEQYF
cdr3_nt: TGTGCCAGCAGTTACTCGGGGACTAGCCTTACCTACGAGCAGTACTTC

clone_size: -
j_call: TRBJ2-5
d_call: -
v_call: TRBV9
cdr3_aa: CASSVAGGETQYF
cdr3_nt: TGTGCCAGCAGCGTAGCCGGGGGAGAGACCCAGTACTTC

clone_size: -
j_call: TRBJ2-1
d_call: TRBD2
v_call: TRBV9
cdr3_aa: CASSVGLAGGQNEQFF
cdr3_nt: TGTGCCAGCAGCGTAGGGCTAGCGGGGGGGCAGAATGAGCAGTTCTTC

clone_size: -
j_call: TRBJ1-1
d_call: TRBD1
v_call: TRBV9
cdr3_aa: CASSATGETEAFF
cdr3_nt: TGTGCCAGCAGCGCCACAGGGGAAACTGAAGCTTTCTTT

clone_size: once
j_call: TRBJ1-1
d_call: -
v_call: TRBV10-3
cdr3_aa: CAIRADSEAFF
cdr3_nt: TGTGCCATCAGGGCGGACAGTGAAGCTTTCTTT

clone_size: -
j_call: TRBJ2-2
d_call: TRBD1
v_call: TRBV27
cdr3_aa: CASRDRGLAGELFF
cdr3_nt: TGTGCCAGCCGGGACAGGGGTTTAGCCGGGGAGCTGTTTTTT

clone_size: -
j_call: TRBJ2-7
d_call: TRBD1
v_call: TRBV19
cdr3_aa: CASRKSTGGTRSYEQYF
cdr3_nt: TGTGCCAGTAGAAAGTCGACAGGGGGCACACGTTCCTACGAGCAGTACTTC

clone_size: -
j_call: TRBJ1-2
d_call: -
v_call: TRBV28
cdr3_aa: CASSLLVQGNYGYTF
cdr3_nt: TGTGCCAGCAGTTTATTAGTCCAGGGGAACTATGGCTACACCTTC

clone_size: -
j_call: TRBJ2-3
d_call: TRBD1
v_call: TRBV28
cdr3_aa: CATYAGQGRVTDTQYF
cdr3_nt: TGTGCCACATATGCCGGACAGGGCAGAGTCACAGATACGCAGTATTTT

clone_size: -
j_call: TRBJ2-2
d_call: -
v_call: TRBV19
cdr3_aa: CASSIQGATLTGELFF
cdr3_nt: TGTGCCAGTAGTATTCAAGGAGCTACCCTCACCGGGGAGCTGTTTTTT

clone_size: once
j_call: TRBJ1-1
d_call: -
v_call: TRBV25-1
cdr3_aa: CASSETGTPNTEAFF
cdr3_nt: TGTGCCAGCAGTGAAACCGGGACTCCGAACACTGAAGCTTTCTTT

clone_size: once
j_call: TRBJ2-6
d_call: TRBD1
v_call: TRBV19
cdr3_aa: CASTRDSSSGANVLTF
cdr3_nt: TGTGCCAGTACCCGGGACAGTTCCTCTGGGGCCAACGTCCTGACTTTC

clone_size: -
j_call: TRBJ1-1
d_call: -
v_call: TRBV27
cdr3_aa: CASSLIGANTEAFF
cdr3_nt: TGTGCCAGCAGTTTAATAGGGGCGAACACTGAAGCTTTCTTT

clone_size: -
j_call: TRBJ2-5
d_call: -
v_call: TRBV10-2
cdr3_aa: CASSESRGQETQYF
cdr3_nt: TGCGCCAGCAGTGAGTCTAGGGGTCAAGAGACCCAGTACTTC

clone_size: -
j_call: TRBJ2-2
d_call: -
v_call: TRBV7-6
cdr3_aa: CASSQGRPANTGELFF
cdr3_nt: TGTGCCAGCAGCCAGGGTAGGCCTGCGAACACCGGGGAGCTGTTTTTT

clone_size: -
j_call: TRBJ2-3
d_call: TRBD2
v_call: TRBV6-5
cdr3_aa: CASRLTSGPSGTQYF
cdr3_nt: TGTGCCAGCAGACTTACTAGCGGCCCGTCAGGCACGCAGTATTTT

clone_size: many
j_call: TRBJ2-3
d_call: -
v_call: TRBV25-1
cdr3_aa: CASRRGGTDTQYF
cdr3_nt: TGTGCCAGCAGGCGGGGAGGCACAGATACGCAGTATTTT

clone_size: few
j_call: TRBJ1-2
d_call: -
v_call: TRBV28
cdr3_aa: CASSSGGRHYGYTF
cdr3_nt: TGTGCCAGCAGTTCCGGGGGGCGCCACTATGGCTACACCTTC

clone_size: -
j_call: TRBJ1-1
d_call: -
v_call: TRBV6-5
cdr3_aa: CASSPSTLFNTEAFF
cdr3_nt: TGTGCCAGCTCCCCTAGTACCTTATTCAACACTGAAGCTTTCTTT

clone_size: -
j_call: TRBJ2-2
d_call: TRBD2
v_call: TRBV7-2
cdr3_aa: CASSPRGGRNTGELFF
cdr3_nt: TGTGCCAGCAGCCCCCGGGGGGGCAGAAACACCGGGGAGCTGTTTTTT

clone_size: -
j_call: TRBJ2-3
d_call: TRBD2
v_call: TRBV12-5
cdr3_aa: CASGWGLASRDTQYF
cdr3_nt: TGTGCTAGTGGTTGGGGACTAGCTTCACGGGATACGCAGTATTTT

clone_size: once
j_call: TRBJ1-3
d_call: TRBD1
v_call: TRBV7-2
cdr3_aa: CASSFGQGPTTGNTIYF
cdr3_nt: TGTGCCAGCAGCTTTGGACAGGGGCCCACTACTGGAAACACCATATATTTT

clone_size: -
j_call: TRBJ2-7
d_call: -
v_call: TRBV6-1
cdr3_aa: CASSEPGFYEQYF
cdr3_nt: TGTGCCAGCAGTGAACCGGGGTTTTACGAGCAGTACTTC

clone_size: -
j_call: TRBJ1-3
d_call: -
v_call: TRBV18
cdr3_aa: CASFTEGGVFSGNTIYF
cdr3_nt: TGTGCCAGCTTCACCGAGGGAGGGGTCTTCTCTGGAAACACCATATATTTT

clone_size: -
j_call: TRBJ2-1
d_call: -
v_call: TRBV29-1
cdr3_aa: CSVDMGPDNEQFF
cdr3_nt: TGCAGCGTTGATATGGGCCCGGACAATGAGCAGTTCTTC

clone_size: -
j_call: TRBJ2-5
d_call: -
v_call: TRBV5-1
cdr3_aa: CASSLEAGRQETQYF
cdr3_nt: TGCGCCAGCAGCTTGGAGGCAGGGCGCCAAGAGACCCAGTACTTC

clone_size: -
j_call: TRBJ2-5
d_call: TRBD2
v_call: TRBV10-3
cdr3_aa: CATRSGAGGQETQYF
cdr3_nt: TGTGCCACCCGGTCTGGCGCGGGGGGACAAGAGACCCAGTACTTC

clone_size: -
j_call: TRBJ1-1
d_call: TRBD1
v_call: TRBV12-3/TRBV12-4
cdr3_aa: CASSFTGVQAFF
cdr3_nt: TGTGCCAGCAGTTTCACAGGGGTCCAAGCTTTCTTT

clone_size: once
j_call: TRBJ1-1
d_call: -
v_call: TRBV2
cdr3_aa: CASTSTGSPNTEAFF
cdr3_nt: TGTGCCAGCACCTCGACGGGATCCCCTAACACTGAAGCTTTCTTT

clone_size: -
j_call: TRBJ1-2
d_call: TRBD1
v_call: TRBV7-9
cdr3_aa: CASSLPAPGQGADGYTF
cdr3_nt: TGTGCCAGCAGCTTACCAGCACCGGGACAGGGGGCGGATGGCTACACCTTC

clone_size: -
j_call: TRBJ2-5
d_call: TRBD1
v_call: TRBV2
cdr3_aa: CASSEAGRGLGTQYF
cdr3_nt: TGTGCCAGCAGTGAAGCGGGCAGGGGGCTGGGGACCCAGTACTTC

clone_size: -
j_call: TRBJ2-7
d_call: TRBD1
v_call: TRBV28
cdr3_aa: CASSLGQVDYEQYF
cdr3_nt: TGTGCCAGCAGTCTGGGACAGGTGGACTACGAGCAGTACTTC

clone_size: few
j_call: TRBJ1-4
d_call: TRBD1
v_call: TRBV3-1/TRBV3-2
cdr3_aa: CASSAWDSFQEKLFF
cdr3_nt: TGTGCCAGCAGCGCCTGGGACAGCTTTCAGGAAAAACTGTTTTTT

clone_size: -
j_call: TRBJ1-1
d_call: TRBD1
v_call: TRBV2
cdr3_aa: CASRISGTGSEAFF
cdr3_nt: TGTGCCAGCAGGATCTCCGGGACAGGGTCTGAAGCTTTCTTT

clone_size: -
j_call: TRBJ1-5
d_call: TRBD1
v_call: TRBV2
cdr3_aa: CASSSDRGLNQPQHF
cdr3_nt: TGTGCCAGCAGTAGTGACAGGGGGCTGAATCAGCCCCAGCATTTT

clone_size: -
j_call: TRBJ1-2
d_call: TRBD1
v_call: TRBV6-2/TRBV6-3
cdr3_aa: CASSDGQGSYGYTF
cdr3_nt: TGTGCCAGCAGTGACGGACAGGGATCCTATGGCTACACCTTC

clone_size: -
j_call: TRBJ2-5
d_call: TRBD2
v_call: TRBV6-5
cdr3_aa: CASRAVAGGRETQYF
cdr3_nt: TGTGCCAGCAGGGCTGTGGCGGGGGGGCGTGAGACCCAGTACTTC

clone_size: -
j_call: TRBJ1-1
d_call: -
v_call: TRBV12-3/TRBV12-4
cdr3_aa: CASSLGAGTEAFF
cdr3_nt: TGTGCCAGCAGTTTAGGGGCAGGGACTGAAGCTTTCTTT

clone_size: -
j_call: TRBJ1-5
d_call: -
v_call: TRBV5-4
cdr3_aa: CASSFGTSGNQPQHF
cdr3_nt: TGTGCCAGCAGCTTCGGTACCTCGGGCAATCAGCCCCAGCATTTT

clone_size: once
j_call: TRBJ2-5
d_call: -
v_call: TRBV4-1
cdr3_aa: CASSHSGYQETQYF
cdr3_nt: TGCGCCAGCAGCCACTCAGGGTACCAAGAGACCCAGTACTTC

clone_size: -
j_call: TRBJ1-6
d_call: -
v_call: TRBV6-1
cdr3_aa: CASSEGYSYNSPLHF
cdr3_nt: TGTGCCAGCAGTGAAGGGTACAGCTATAATTCACCCCTCCACTTT

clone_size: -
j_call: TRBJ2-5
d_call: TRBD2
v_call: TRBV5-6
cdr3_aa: CASSFLAGAQETQYF
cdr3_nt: TGTGCCAGCAGCTTCCTAGCGGGGGCCCAAGAGACCCAGTACTTC

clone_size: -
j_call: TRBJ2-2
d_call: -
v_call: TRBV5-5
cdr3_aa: CASSNRDQPTGELFF
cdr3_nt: TGTGCCAGCAGCAACCGGGATCAACCTACCGGGGAGCTGTTTTTT

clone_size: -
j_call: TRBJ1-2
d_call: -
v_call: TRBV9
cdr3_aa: CASRRGLDGYTF
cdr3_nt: TGTGCCTCAAGGAGGGGCCTTGATGGCTACACCTTC

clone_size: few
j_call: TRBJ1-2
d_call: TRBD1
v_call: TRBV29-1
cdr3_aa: CSASGQGARGYTF
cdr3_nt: TGCAGCGCCTCCGGACAGGGGGCGCGAGGCTACACCTTC